This TCR beta chain comes out of a study of cytomegalovirus exposure and HLA in healthy donors (dated by TCRdb to the late 2010s). In the study overall: An earlier analysis of around 600 of the donors reported 250 to 300 Gb of sequence data and roughly 100 million unique TCR beta sequences from about 200 million T cells. About 300 gigabases of sequencing data and around 85 million unique TCR sequences made up an early release that covered over 550 HLA-typed donors. Of the 300 to 500 genotyped donors, 75% to 85% were placed in the genetic ancestry cluster associated with self-reported Caucasian donors. The study aimed to test whether cataloging public T cell receptors could reveal signatures of past pathogen exposure. The study profiled the T cell repertoires of more than 500 subjects by immunosequencing and related them to cytomegalovirus serostatus. A separate validation cohort of about 110 different subjects was used in addition to the roughly 670-subject first cohort. To predict cytomegalovirus infection status, the study brought together high-throughput TCR immunosequencing, statistical association of individual TCRs with disease status, and machine learning. In a later analysis, previously published TCR beta repertoires from roughly 710 donors were re-analyzed and high-resolution HLA genotyping was added so that TCR occurrence patterns could be studied. In the later analysis, no new phenotypic data were used to find candidate immune exposures; instead, reliance was placed on TCR beta sequences and their occurrence across donors. In an earlier analysis of a few hundred of the donors, high-throughput TCR beta sequencing was used to judge whether each TCR beta V gene segment behaved as functional or pseudogenic. Donor age, sex, ethnicity and CMV serostatus were compiled together with the repertoire data. A later genetic analysis used genome-wide SNP genotypes for about 65% of the 666 donors, treating that subset as a discovery cohort. Every discovery cohort repertoire had been produced on one sequencing platform. HLA typing covered class I and class II loci at four-digit resolution. Typing coverage varied by locus: roughly 620-640 donors for A, B, C, DRB1 and DQB1; roughly 520 for DQA1; about 600 for DPA1; approximately 470 for DPB1. Roughly 5 DR-DQ haplotypes were treated as single units for association and clustering because of strong linkage in the cohort. Among a few hundred genotyped donors of the cohort, an average of around 240,000 unique TCR beta nucleotide sequences were sequenced per donor, roughly 20% of them non-productive.

The investigation overall reported the following: In this cohort, only TCR beta chains were sequenced, and detectable features were limited by the absence of alpha or paired-chain data. Several of the top co-occurrence clusters appeared to be linked to parvovirus B19, influenza, CMV and Epstein-Barr virus, according to a later analysis. For the cohort, immune exposure information was limited to CMV serostatus. In both the original and validation cohorts, the classifier was reported to diagnose cytomegalovirus status with high specificity and sensitivity. Strong co-occurrence of HLA alleles, especially DR and DQ, made assigning TCR associations to individual alleles difficult. A few of the identified cytomegalovirus-associated TCR beta chains were confirmed in vitro to be specific for cytomegalovirus antigens. A later genetic analysis associated a missense DCLRE1C variant with V-gene and J-gene trimming of TCR beta chains, and an independent cohort replicated the association. In an earlier analysis of approximately 590 of the donors, most TCR beta V segments were observed in productive rearrangements about 90% or about 30% of the time, broadly matching IMGT annotations. HLA typing was unavailable for some donors at each locus, so association tests used only the typed subset. The presence/absence analyses assumed that sequencing depth was roughly uniform across donors, and that assumption may not be true. Correlated functional status among segregating V segments might reflect linkage disequilibrium, but an unknown experimental factor could not be ruled out. A total of 164 TCR beta chains were listed by the study as associated with cytomegalovirus. Because counts were too low, seventeen rarely observed V segments, including chromosome 9 orphons, were left out of the earlier analysis of 587 of the donors. Across donors, most TCR sequences were observed very rarely, whereas some public TCRs were present in many individuals. According to the authors, the approach could potentially be generalized to other disease states and immunological phenotypes. A cluster of highly shared sequence variants was judged likely to be a technical artifact of the sequencing pipeline. A further reported finding was that TCR beta sequences accurately predicted the HLA-A and HLA-B alleles for most subjects in the first cohort. In a later analysis, TCR association rates were found to vary across HLA loci, with the most associated TCRs seen for DRB1 alleles and the fewest for HLA-C alleles. A later analysis associated 15,000 or so TCR beta sequences with specific HLA alleles at a false discovery rate of 0.05. In a later analysis, most CMV-associated TCR beta chains were found to appear HLA-restricted, with HLA associations seemingly driven largely by CMV exposure. Compared with the roughly 720-donor mean, donors in an Asian-associated ancestry cluster had fewer N-insertions in productive TCRs, according to a later genetic analysis. A later analysis found that HLA-associated TCR beta chains were more clonally expanded and had lower generation probabilities than equally common non-associated chains.

The cohort consisted of some 730 healthy bone marrow donors. All cohort members were sampled while nominally healthy, although unrecorded immune exposures were likely present. The donor tested CMV seronegative, placing the donor among the approximately 360 seronegative members of the cohort. Every donor gave a peripheral blood sample, and the peripheral blood mononuclear cells from that sample were used for TCR beta sequencing. Genomic DNA extraction from the blood cell samples was performed with the Qiagen DNeasy Blood Extraction Kit. Library preparation used the immunoSEQ multiplex PCR assay. For the multiplex PCR, a mixture combining 60 forward primers for TCR Vbeta segments and 13 reverse primers for TCR Jbeta segments was used. A multiplex PCR assay on genomic DNA amplified the CDR3 region of rearranged TCR beta genes. Amplified TCR beta libraries were sequenced as 87-base-pair reads on the Illumina HiSeq System. In the paper's pipeline: In a later analysis, about 80 million unique TCR beta chains were counted across the approximately 640 repertoires, and roughly 11 million of these chains were shared by at least two donors. A nearest-neighbor algorithm error-corrected the raw reads and collapsed the reads into unique sequences, merging closely related sequences to remove PCR and sequencing errors. V, D and J gene segments were assigned by aligning CDR3 sequences to IMGT reference sequences. For a sequence to be retained, a match of at least six nucleotides was required to both a V gene segment and a J gene segment. A rearrangement was called productive if the CDR3 had no stop codons and remained in frame with V and J, and every other rearrangement was called non-productive. Following IMGT convention, CDR3 was defined as the stretch from the second conserved V-encoded cysteine up to the conserved J-encoded phenylalanine. The earlier analysis of about 570 of the donors excluded any sequence lacking an unambiguous match to a single V gene segment. An earlier analysis of some 500 of the donors classified V segments as functional when productive rearrangements were above 56.7% and as segregating when the standard deviation between donors was above 5%. A statistical classification framework was built for diagnosing cytomegalovirus status from the catalog of TCR beta chain sequences. In a later analysis, TCR nucleotide sequences were compared against IMGT/GENE-DB human TR gene sequences so that V and J genes could be assigned. A later analysis assigned CDR3 sequences and most-parsimonious VDJ recombination scenarios with the TCRdist pipeline. A later analysis defined each TCR beta chain by its CDR3 amino acid sequence plus V-gene family, and excluded reads lacking a unique V-gene family. In a later analysis, 500 to 700 highly shared, low-generation-probability nucleotide sequences were removed to address suspected cross-contamination and a sequencing artifact. For each public chain, a later analysis derived a clonal expansion index from normalized ranks of inferred template counts within each repertoire. In a later analysis, generation probabilities were computed with a VDJ recombination model fitted to out-of-frame rearrangements, and the resulting probabilities were checked against IGoR. A later analysis scored TCR-TCR, TCR-HLA and TCR-CMV co-occurrence with hypergeometric tests, applying a repertoire-size bias correction to TCR pairs. A later analysis estimated false discovery rates by permuting HLA or CMV assignments 20 times. In a later analysis, co-occurring TCRs were grouped using DBSCAN, with TCRdist sequence similarity added in when clustering inside HLA-allele-positive subsets. Repertoires with fewer than 30,000 or more than 120,000 public chains were left out of co-occurrence clustering, as were four to six repertoires with anomalous nucleotide sharing. As stored in TCRdb, this immuneACCESS dataset retains in-frame rearrangements with V and J assigned. A fraction of the clones does not appear; measured against another copy, unresolved V genes explain less than half of the discrepancy, and the remainder lacks a known reason. D and trimming were read from the DNA, whereas the V and J calls and clone size are those reported in that table. For this sample there are approximately 100,000 clones; approximately 89% appear just once. Around 3.9% of the sample comes from the top ten.

With respect to this clone: No cognate antigen has been identified for it. No clone much larger than this one lies a single base away; base qualities are absent.

The source material was PBMCs. This clonotype originated in a man aged 30-40 years in good health and CMV-seronegative.

The CDR3 loop reads CASSETGYRTEAFF. Here is the DNA: TGCGCCAGCAGCGAAACAGGGTATAGGACTGAAGCTTTCTTT. The rearranged chain carries TRBV5-1 and TRBJ1-1; TRBD1 could be the D gene, as 6 bases match. Via the germline V gene, CDR1 is SGHRS and CDR2 YFSETQ. V is reduced by 4 bases and J by 5 bases, leaving a spacing of 15 bases between them. Including cysteine and phenylalanine, the CDR3 has 14 amino acids. CDR3 DNA only is kept here, 42 bases in frame from base 1. The CDR3, completed at both ends by the reference TRBV5-1 and TRBJ1-1 genes, gives the full variable domain KAGVTQTPRYLIKTRGQQVTLSCSPISGHRSVSWYQQTPGQGLQFLFEYFSETQRNKGNFPGRFSGRQFSNSRSEMNVSTLELGDSALYLCASSETGYRTEAFFGQGTRLTVV.